This TCR beta chain was sequenced during a study of blood T cells in healthy people across ages. Study results and limitations: Age showed a roughly linear inverse relationship with TCR beta diversity per million T cells. With donor CMV status unknown, expanded clonotype changes were possibly confounded.

Primed by a sample-barcoded 5' primer and a J-beta primer mix, a second PCR proceeded for roughly 7 to 11 cycles. TCRdb itself ran the 5' RACE reads through MiXCR, one entry per CDR3 protein. Here the sample spans around 1.5 million distinct CDR3 sequences, around 36% being singletons. The CDR3 extends over 14 amino acids. The V and J ends lost 7 bases and 8 bases, in that order; junction bases with no gene match: 12. The germline V gene encodes CDR1 SQVTM and CDR2 ANQGSEA. In this sample, this clonotype turned up a few times. Antigen: not known. This may come from a read error, since a much larger clone is one base off. Caucasian, healthy and from Russia, the donors were aged between about 6 and 90.

The sample comprised blood. This receptor was obtained from a young woman in good health. The chain couples TRBV29-1 to TRBJ2-1; 9 bases fit TRBD1. In nucleotides, the CDR3 is TGCAGCGGCGCGGCCGGGACAGGGATCCATGAGCAGTTCTTC. Translating it yields CSGAAGTGIHEQFF.